This is a list of T cell receptor beta chains from one sample in a study of blood T cell repertoires in COVID-19. Measured with immunoSEQ multiplex PCR; TCRdb has only the in-frame clones, and not every one. The sample lists 200,000 or so clones, over 75% occurring once. Sequenced: peripheral blood. These receptor sequences come from a human donor in a cohort sampled during active COVID-19. Each CDR3 is given with its conserved first and last residue. D genes are given only for firm matches. The listing skips clone size in some rows; elsewhere it reads once, few, many or a size class.

clone size: NA; D gene: NA; V gene: TRBV11-1; J gene: TRBJ2-7; CDR3 DNA: TGTGCCAGCAGCTTATTTGTTGGCGGATACGAGCAGTACTTC; CDR3 protein: CASSLFVGGYEQYF
clone size: NA; D gene: NA; V gene: TRBV28; J gene: TRBJ2-7; CDR3 DNA: TGTGCCAGCAGTCAACAGGTCCCCGCAGGGGAGCAGTACTTC; CDR3 protein: CASSQQVPAGEQYF
clone size: NA; D gene: NA; V gene: TRBV24-1; J gene: TRBJ2-7; CDR3 DNA: TGTGCCACCAGTGCAGGACAGAGCTACGAGCAGTACTTC; CDR3 protein: CATSAGQSYEQYF
clone size: NA; D gene: TRBD1; V gene: TRBV24-1; J gene: TRBJ2-7; CDR3 DNA: TGTGCCACCAGTGATCACCGGGACAGGTCTTACGAGCAGTACTTC; CDR3 protein: CATSDHRDRSYEQYF
clone size: NA; D gene: NA; V gene: TRBV6-5; J gene: TRBJ1-2; CDR3 DNA: TGTGCCAGCAGGCTATTGGGGGCCGGTGGCTACACCTTC; CDR3 protein: CASRLLGAGGYTF
clone size: NA; D gene: NA; V gene: TRBV28; J gene: TRBJ2-7; CDR3 DNA: TGTGCCAGCAGTTTAATTCTAACCCTAGCCGAGCAGTACTTC; CDR3 protein: CASSLILTLAEQYF
clone size: NA; D gene: NA; V gene: TRBV5-6; J gene: TRBJ1-1; CDR3 DNA: TGTGCCAGCAGCTTGACAGGGAGGGGGGCTGAAGCTTTCTTT; CDR3 protein: CASSLTGRGAEAFF
clone size: few; D gene: NA; V gene: TRBV6-6; J gene: TRBJ2-7; CDR3 DNA: TGTGCCAGCAGTAGTTTCATAGACGAGCAGTACTTC; CDR3 protein: CASSSFIDEQYF
clone size: NA; D gene: TRBD1; V gene: TRBV7-2; J gene: TRBJ2-7; CDR3 DNA: TGTGCCAGCAGCGCGGGACAGGGTTCCTACGAGCAGTACTTC; CDR3 protein: CASSAGQGSYEQYF
clone size: NA; D gene: TRBD2; V gene: TRBV9; J gene: TRBJ2-1; CDR3 DNA: TGTGCCAGCAGCGCCCAGCGGGAGGGCCCCTACAATGAGCAGTTCTTC; CDR3 protein: CASSAQREGPYNEQFF